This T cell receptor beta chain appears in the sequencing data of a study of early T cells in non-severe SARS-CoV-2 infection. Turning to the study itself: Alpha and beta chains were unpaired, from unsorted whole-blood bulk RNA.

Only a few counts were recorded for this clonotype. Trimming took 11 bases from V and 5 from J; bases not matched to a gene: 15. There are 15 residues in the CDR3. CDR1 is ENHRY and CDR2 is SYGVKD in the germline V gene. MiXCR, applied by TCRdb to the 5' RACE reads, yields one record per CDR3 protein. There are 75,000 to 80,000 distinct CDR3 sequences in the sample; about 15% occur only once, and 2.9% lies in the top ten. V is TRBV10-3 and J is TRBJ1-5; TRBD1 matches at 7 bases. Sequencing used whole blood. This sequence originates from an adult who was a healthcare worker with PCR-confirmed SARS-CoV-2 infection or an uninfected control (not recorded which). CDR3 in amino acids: CAAKERDSPYQPQHF. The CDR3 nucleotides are TGTGCCGCTAAGGAGCGGGACAGTCCATATCAGCCCCAGCATTTT.